The 27 T cell receptor beta chains in this list originate from one sample, sequenced in a study of response to subunit inactivated influenza vaccine. TCRdb reanalysed the RT-PCR reads using MiXCR and keeps one entry per CDR3 protein. Here the sample spans 600,000 to 850,000 distinct CDR3 sequences, roughly 15% being singletons. The sequences come from PBMCs from blood, collected around 15 days before vaccination. The receptors here all came from a man aged 50 to 60 who received an inactivated influenza vaccine.

This clonotype was seen a handful of times. CDR3 sequence (DNA): TGCAGCGCGGGACTAGCGGGCCTCCAAGAGACCCAGTACTTC. The encoded protein is CSAGLAGLQETQYF. The chain is built from TRBV20-1 and TRBJ2-5, with 12 nucleotides matching TRBD2. Germline assignment: CDR1 DFQATT and CDR2 SNEGSKA (reference sequence). CDR3 length: 14 residues.

This clonotype came up a few times. The chain combines TRBV6-1 with TRBJ2-4; perhaps TRBD1 as D (5 bases). This CDR3 contains 18 residues. Trimming shortened V by 2 bases and J by 7 bases, and 24 bases separated the two germline ends. Germline CDR1 reads MNHNS; CDR2 reads SASEGT. In DNA form, the CDR3 reads TGTGCCAGCAGTGAAATAGGGCTGGGGCTTATAGAGTCCAACATTCAGTACTTC. Translated: CASSEIGLGLIESNIQYF.

This clonotype was found a few times. The V and J genes are TRBV23-1 and TRBJ1-3; D is unclear. TRBV23-1 is placed among ORFs of uncertain function. This CDR3 has 16 residues. Deletions cut 0 bases from V and 1 base from J, with 10 bases between. The CDR3, as DNA: TGCGCCAGCAGTCAATCGGCTCGATCATCTGGAAACACCATATATTTT. It encodes CASSQSARSSGNTIYF.

The chain joins TRBV27 to TRBJ2-1; weak D call: TRBD2 (6 bases). Looked up from germline, CDR1 is MNHEY and CDR2 is SMNVEV (reference sequence). V was pared by 2 bases and J by 10 bases, with 18 bases between. The CDR3 has 15 amino acids. CDR3: CASSLRRDSEGEQFF. CDR3 DNA: TGTGCCAGCAGTTTAAGGCGGGATTCCGAAGGGGAGCAGTTCTTC.

There are many counts of this clonotype. This chain uses TRBV4-2 with TRBJ1-5; D gene unclear. Per the germline V gene, CDR1 is LGHNA and CDR2 is YNFKEQ. The CDR3 runs 14 residues. Trimming pared 1 base from V and 3 bases from J, leaving 7 bases between. CDR3 residues: CASSQVGSNQPQHF. CDR3 nucleotides: TGTGCCAGCAGCCAAGTGGGGTCCAATCAGCCCCAGCATTTT.

This clonotype was detected only a few times. The V gene is TRBV11-2, the J gene TRBJ2-2; TRBD2 agrees at 7 bases. The CDR3 runs 19 residues. J was trimmed by 0 bases and V by 0 bases; bases with no gene match: 10. CDR1 is SGHAT and CDR2 is FQNNGV in the germline V gene. The CDR3 DNA follows: TGTGCCAGCAGCTTAGATCCCGGCCTAGCGGTGTCGAACACCGGGGAGCTGTTTTTT. This encodes CASSLDPGLAVSNTGELFF.

J is TRBJ2-1 and V is TRBV6-2 or TRBV6-3, with 9 positions matching TRBD1. The CDR3 has 16 residues. The germline gives CDR1 MNHEY, CDR2 SVGEGT. Trimming took 6 bases from V and 7 from J; bases not matched to a gene: 13. The CDR3 DNA follows: TGTGCCAGCAGGCGGACCGGGACAGGGTTGCGGAATGAGCAGTTCTTC. It yields the protein CASRRTGTGLRNEQFF.

The chain has TRBV7-9 and TRBJ2-1; D might be TRBD2 (5 bases). Trimming left V 5 bases short and J 7 bases short, with 15 bases between. This CDR3 contains 14 residues. Germline V CDR1 and CDR2: SEHNR, FQNEAQ (reference sequence). The CDR3 DNA sequence: TGTGCCAGCAGCCCTCAGGCGGGCCGTAATGAGCAGTTCTTC. This translates into CASSPQAGRNEQFF.

This clonotype occurred a few times. The V call is TRBV4-1, the J call TRBJ1-6; weak D call: TRBD1 (6 bases). This CDR3 has 18 amino acids. V lost 0 bases and J lost 6, with 18 bases in between. The germline V gene encodes CDR1 MGHRA and CDR2 YSYEKL. DNA for the CDR3: TGCGCCAGCAGCCAAGATTTTTACGGGGGGCGCGGTAATTCACCCCTCCACTTT. This codes for CASSQDFYGGRGNSPLHF.

This clonotype showed up just a few times. The CDR3 DNA is TGTGCCAGCAGTTACGGGGGCGCGGTACAGCCCCAGCATTTT. Its translation: CASSYGGAVQPQHF. The V and J genes are TRBV6-2 or TRBV6-3 and TRBJ1-5, with a weak D call TRBD1 (6 bases). CDR1 is MNHEY, CDR2 SVGEGT, per germline. V was cut by 2 bases and J by 7 bases, with 12 bases left in between. There are 14 residues in the CDR3.

This clonotype was recorded at least ten times. Here the CDR3 reads CASSQDHGLAGFLSSYNEQFF. CDR3 sequence (DNA): TGTGCCAGCAGCCAAGACCATGGACTAGCGGGATTTCTGAGCTCCTACAATGAGCAGTTCTTC. The rearrangement links TRBV14 to TRBJ2-1; 12 nucleotides agree with TRBD2. Germline CDR1 and CDR2: SGHDN and FVKESK. This CDR3 is built from 21 residues. V dropped 0 bases and J dropped 0; count of bases not matched to a gene: 12.

This clonotype was counted between two and nine times. This chain links TRBV6-5 with TRBJ2-1; no clear D gene. Trimming removed 0 bases from V and 6 bases from J, with 9 bases in between. The CDR3 consists of 14 residues. From germline, CDR1 is MNHEY and CDR2 SVGAGI. The CDR3 sequence is CASSYSRSFNEQFF. Here the CDR3 DNA reads TGTGCCAGCAGTTACTCGAGGAGCTTCAATGAGCAGTTCTTC.

Many counts were recorded for this clonotype. The chain has TRBV5-1 and TRBJ1-1; tentative D call: TRBD1 (6 bases). The CDR3 is made up of 14 amino acids. CDR1 and CDR2 from the germline V gene are SGHRS and YFSETQ. V was cut by 4 bases and J by 1 base, with 11 bases left in between. CDR3 residues: CASSSETGNTEAFF. The CDR3 DNA reads as TGCGCCAGCAGCAGCGAGACAGGGAACACTGAAGCTTTCTTT.

The rearrangement links TRBV20-1 to TRBJ2-7; 8 bases are a match to TRBD2. This CDR3 is 13 amino acids long. J was trimmed by 2 bases and V by 5 bases; bases with no gene match: 5. Looked up from germline, CDR1 is DFQATT and CDR2 is SNEGSKA (reference sequence). The CDR3 loop reads CSAVAGPTYEQYF. Written as DNA, the CDR3 is TGCAGTGCTGTAGCGGGACCGACCTACGAGCAGTACTTC.

The J gene is TRBJ2-7, the V gene TRBV6-2 or TRBV6-3, with D perhaps TRBD2 (5 bases). Germline CDR1 is MNHEY and CDR2 is SVGEGT. The CDR3 contains 15 residues. Between the trimmed V and J ends, which lost 0 bases and 0 bases, there was a span of 9 bases. CDR3 region: CASSYSLGSSYEQYF. The CDR3 DNA is TGTGCCAGCAGTTACTCTTTGGGGAGCTCCTACGAGCAGTACTTC.

This clonotype came up a few times. The chain uses TRBV7-6 and TRBJ2-5, with D perhaps TRBD1 (6 bases). The CDR3 is 14 residues long. V was shortened by 5 bases and J by 7 bases, with 17 bases between the two germline ends. Germline V gene data show CDR1 as SGHVS and CDR2 as FNYEAQ. The CDR3 region has the DNA TGTGCCAGCAGCCCCCCCGGGGCCAGGGGGACCCAGTACTTC. Translating gives CASSPPGARGTQYF.

This chain links TRBV4-2 with TRBJ2-1; maybe TRBD1 (5 bases). Germline CDR1 is LGHNA and CDR2 is YNFKEQ. The CDR3 is 15 residues long. V was cut by 4 bases and J by 5 bases, with 15 bases left in between. CDR3 in DNA: TGTGCCAGCAGCCGAGAATTTGGGGCGGACAATGAGCAGTTCTTC. Its translation is CASSREFGADNEQFF.

This clonotype has only a few counts. The V call is TRBV2, the J call TRBJ2-3, with 14 nucleotides matching TRBD2. Germline-derived CDR1 and CDR2 are SNHLY and FYNNEI. The CDR3 has 16 amino acids. Trimming at V came to 3 bases and at J to 5 bases, leaving 4 bases not matched to a gene. The chain's CDR3 is CASSEGLAGALDTQYF. CDR3 DNA: TGTGCCAGCAGTGAGGGACTAGCGGGAGCCCTAGATACGCAGTATTTT.

This clonotype was detected a few times. The chain combines TRBV20-1 with TRBJ1-6; possibly TRBD1 for D (5 bases). V shed 4 bases and J shed 5 bases, with 9 bases lying between them. The CDR3 runs 13 residues. Germline values: CDR1 DFQATT, CDR2 SNEGSKA (reference sequence). The CDR3 DNA reads as TGCAGTGCTAAAACGACAGATAATTCACCCCTCCACTTT. As protein: CSAKTTDNSPLHF.

The sample holds a few counts of this clonotype. The chain employs TRBV11-2 and TRBJ2-1; 8 nucleotides match TRBD2. The CDR3 totals 14 residues. Germline V lookup: CDR1 SGHAT, CDR2 FQNNGV. V shed 1 base, J shed 9 bases, and the junction held 5 bases outside the gene matches. The CDR3 DNA reads as TGTGCCAGCAGCTTAGGGCAGCGGGGGAGTGAGCAGTTCTTC. This encodes CASSLGQRGSEQFF.

This clonotype was detected a few times. The chain has TRBV6-4 and TRBJ2-1; maybe TRBD1 (7 bases). Germline lookup yields CDR1 MRHNA and CDR2 SNTAGT. The CDR3 is made up of 17 amino acids. V was cut by 1 base and J by 4 bases, with 17 bases left in between. CDR3 region: CASSDWGQPEGYNEQFF. The CDR3 nucleotides are TGTGCCAGCAGTGACTGGGGACAGCCGGAGGGATACAATGAGCAGTTCTTC.

J is TRBJ2-3 and V is TRBV30; D might be TRBD1 (5 bases). The CDR3 runs 15 residues. Germline CDR1 GTSNPN, CDR2 SVGIG (reference sequence). The ends were cut back, 4 bases at V and 2 bases at J, with 16 bases in the middle. CDR3 DNA sequence: TGTGCCTGGAATGGCAGGGCTTACTACACAGATACGCAGTATTTT. Protein sequence: CAWNGRAYYTDTQYF.

This clonotype was observed a few times. The chain carries TRBV25-1 and TRBJ1-2, with 7 bases aligning to TRBD1. This CDR3 is 14 amino acids long. The V and J ends lost 1 base and 7 bases, in that order; junction bases with no gene match: 6. Germline V gene data show CDR1 as MGHDK and CDR2 as SYGVNS. The CDR3 loop reads CASSEWKGGLGYTF. The CDR3 bases are TGTGCCAGCAGTGAATGGAAAGGGGGCCTTGGCTACACCTTC.

There are a few counts of this clonotype. At one end, the junction sequence differs from germline, possibly due to a read error. The rearrangement links TRBV9 to TRBJ2-1; no firm D call. CDR1 and CDR2 from the germline V gene are SGDLS and YYNGEE. The CDR3 sequence is 16 residues long. CDR3 DNA sequence: TGTGCCAGCACCGTAGTTCCCAGTGCCAATTGGAATGAGCAGTTCTTC. This sequence encodes CASTVVPSANWNEQFF.

This clonotype was seen repeatedly, ten times or more. The chain is built from TRBV7-2 and TRBJ2-5, with D hard to call. Trimming pared 5 bases from V and 0 bases from J, leaving 4 bases between. The CDR3 has 12 amino acids. Germline CDR1 and CDR2: SGHTA and FQGNSA. The CDR3 coding sequence is TGTGCCAGCAGCAAGTACCAAGAGACCCAGTACTTC. As protein: CASSKYQETQYF.

This clonotype was seen a handful of times. The rearrangement uses TRBV4-3 and TRBJ2-5; D may be TRBD1 (6 bases). The germline gives CDR1 LGHNA, CDR2 YSLEER. The germline V and J ends were trimmed by 2 bases and 5 bases, with 9 bases remaining between them. This CDR3 contains 13 residues. CDR3 sequence (DNA): TGCGCCAGCAGCCAATTTACAGGGGAGACCCAGTACTTC. It yields the protein CASSQFTGETQYF.

As regards this clonotype: At one of its ends the junction is not consistent with the germline gene, which may arise from a read error. The chain recombines TRBV20-1 with TRBJ1-1; D gene ambiguous. This CDR3 comprises 10 residues. From germline, CDR1 is DFQATT and CDR2 SNEGSKA (reference sequence). The CDR3 reads CSARDGEAFF. The CDR3 DNA reads TGCAGTGCTCGAGACGGTGAAGCTTTCTTT.